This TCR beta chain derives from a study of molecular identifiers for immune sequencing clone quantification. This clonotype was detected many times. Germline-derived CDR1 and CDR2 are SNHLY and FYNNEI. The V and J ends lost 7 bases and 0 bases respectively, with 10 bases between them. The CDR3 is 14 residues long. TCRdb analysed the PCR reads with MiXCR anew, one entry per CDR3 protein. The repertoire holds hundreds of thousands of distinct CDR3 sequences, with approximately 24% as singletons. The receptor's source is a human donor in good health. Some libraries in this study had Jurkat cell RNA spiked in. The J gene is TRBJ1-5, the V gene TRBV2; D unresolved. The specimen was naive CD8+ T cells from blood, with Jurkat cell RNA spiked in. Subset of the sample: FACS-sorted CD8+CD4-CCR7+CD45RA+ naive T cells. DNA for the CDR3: TGTGCCAGCAAGGAAGCTTATAGCAATCAGCCCCAGCATTTT. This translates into CASKEAYSNQPQHF. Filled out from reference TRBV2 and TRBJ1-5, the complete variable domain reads EPEVTQTPSHQVTQMGQEVILRCVPISNHLYFYWYRQILGQKVEFLVSFYNNEISEKSEIFDDQFSVERPDGSNFTLKIRSTKLEDSAMYFCASKEAYSNQPQHFGDGTRLSIL.